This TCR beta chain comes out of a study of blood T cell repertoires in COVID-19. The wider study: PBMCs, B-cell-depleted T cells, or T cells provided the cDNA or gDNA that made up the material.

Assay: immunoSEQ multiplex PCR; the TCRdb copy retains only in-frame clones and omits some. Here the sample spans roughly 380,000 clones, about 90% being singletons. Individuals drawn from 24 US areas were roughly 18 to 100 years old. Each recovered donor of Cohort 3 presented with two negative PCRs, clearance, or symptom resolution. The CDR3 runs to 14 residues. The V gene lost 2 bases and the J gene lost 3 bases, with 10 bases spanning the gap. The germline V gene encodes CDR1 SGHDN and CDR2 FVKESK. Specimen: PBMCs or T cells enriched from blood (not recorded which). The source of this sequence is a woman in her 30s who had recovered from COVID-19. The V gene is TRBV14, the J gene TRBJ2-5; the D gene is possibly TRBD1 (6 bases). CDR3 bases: TGTGCCAGCAGCCAATCCGGGACAAAAGAGACCCAGTACTTC. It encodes CASSQSGTKETQYF.